One and the same sample provided the 26 T cell receptor beta chains below, sequenced in a study of CD8+CD57+ T cells in acquired aplastic anemia. Sequenced patients had shown CD8+CD57+ cell expansion by flow cytometry. Genomic DNA, serving as template, underwent TCR beta VDJ and CDR3 profiling. Using its own MiXCR run on the reads, TCRdb lists one record per CDR3 protein. Of about 190,000 distinct CDR3 sequences listed, nearly 50% are singletons. Source material: sorted CD4+, CD8+, or CD8+CD57+ T cells (not recorded which) from PBMCs. Receptors originate from a human donor with aplastic anemia.

This sequence joins TRBV12-3 or TRBV12-4 and TRBJ2-1, with 13 bases identical to TRBD2. V shed 4 bases, J shed 9 bases, and the junction held 6 bases outside the gene matches. The CDR3 has 15 residues. CDR3 sequence: CASSWTSGSVPEQFF. CDR3 coding DNA: TGTGCCAGCAGTTGGACTAGCGGGAGCGTCCCTGAGCAGTTCTTC.

The genes are TRBV27 and TRBJ2-3; D is perhaps TRBD2 (6 bases). Trimming stripped 7 bases from V and 4 bases from J, with 24 bases between. The length of the CDR3 is 17 residues. The V gene's germline CDR1 is MNHEY and CDR2 SMNVEV (reference sequence). Written as DNA, the CDR3 is TGTGCCAGCAATCCAAAAAGGGCAGGGCCTAGCGCAGATACGCAGTATTTT. Translating it yields CASNPKRAGPSADTQYF.

The chain couples TRBV19 to TRBJ2-7; 12 bases agree with TRBD2. V lost 5 bases and J lost 3; bases outside the gene matches: 14. The CDR3 sequence is 18 residues long. CDR1 is LNHDA, CDR2 SQIVND, per germline (reference sequence). CDR3 protein: CASSFRLAGVSRVYEQYF. The CDR3 region has the DNA TGTGCCAGTAGTTTCCGACTAGCGGGAGTAAGTAGAGTCTACGAGCAGTACTTC.

The chain uses TRBV10-3 and TRBJ2-7, with 9 bases matching TRBD1. The germline CDR1 and CDR2 sequences are ENHRY and SYGVKD. The J segment lost 3 bases and the V segment lost 8 bases, leaving 8 bases of the junction unmatched. The CDR3 contains 14 residues. The CDR3 bases are TGTGCCATCGGCGGGACAGGGAGAAACTACGAGCAGTACTTC. Protein product: CAIGGTGRNYEQYF.

Here the CDR3 reads CAISAVQETQYF. The DNA for the CDR3 is TGTGCCATCAGTGCCGTTCAAGAGACCCAGTACTTC. The V call is TRBV10-3, the J call TRBJ2-5; D remains ambiguous. V was trimmed by 4 bases and J by 2 bases, leaving 5 bases between them. This CDR3 region has 12 residues. CDR1 ENHRY and CDR2 SYGVKD come from the germline V gene.

V gene TRBV9 combines with J gene TRBJ1-2; D gene ambiguous. Trimming removed 7 bases at V and 3 bases at J, with 10 bases between. The V gene's germline CDR1 is SGDLS and CDR2 YYNGEE. The CDR3 runs to 12 residues. CDR3 bases: TGTGCCAGCCATAGGTTCGACTATGGCTACACCTTC. Translation gives CASHRFDYGYTF.

The table lists this clonotype with many counts. The chain's CDR3 is CASQELAGDTDTQYF. CDR3 nucleotides: TGTGCCAGCCAGGAACTAGCGGGTGACACAGATACGCAGTATTTT. V gene TRBV11-2 combines with J gene TRBJ2-3; 9 bases line up with TRBD2. The germline V gene has CDR1 SGHAT and CDR2 FQNNGV. Trimming took 8 bases from V and 2 from J; bases not matched to a gene: 8. The CDR3 extends over 15 amino acids.

This clonotype was detected ten times or more. The J gene is TRBJ2-1, the V gene TRBV7-9; tentative D call: TRBD2 (5 bases). Germline values: CDR1 SEHNR, CDR2 FQNEAQ (reference sequence). This CDR3 region has 16 residues. The germline V and J ends were trimmed by 5 bases and 12 bases, with 26 bases remaining between them. DNA for the CDR3: TGTGCCAGCAGCCTCCGGCTTACAGCGGATAACGAGGGGCAGTTCTTC. Translating it yields CASSLRLTADNEGQFF.

This rearrangement joins TRBV6-1 to TRBJ2-5; D is unclear. V lost 3 bases and J 1 base, leaving 6 bases between the germline ends. Germline V gene sequence: CDR1 MNHNS, CDR2 SASEGT. The CDR3 spans 13 residues. The CDR3 sequence: CASSDNSQETQYF. The CDR3 bases are TGTGCCAGCAGTGATAACAGCCAAGAGACCCAGTACTTC.

Ten or more counts support this clonotype. The chain employs TRBV19 and TRBJ2-5; possibly TRBD2 for D (5 bases). This CDR3 spans 12 amino acids. V dropped 6 bases and J dropped 5 bases, with 10 bases sitting between them. From germline, CDR1 is LNHDA and CDR2 SQIVND (reference sequence). CDR3 residues: CASSTSRETQYF. CDR3 coding DNA: TGTGCCAGTAGCACTAGTCGGGAGACCCAGTACTTC.

Many counts were recorded for this clonotype. This chain joins TRBV6-5 and TRBJ1-1; D gene uncertain. The germline CDR1 and CDR2 sequences are MNHEY and SVGAGI. Deletions cut 7 bases from V and 7 bases from J, with 10 bases between. The CDR3 consists of 11 residues. CDR3: CASTLGIEAFF. CDR3 nucleotides: TGTGCCAGCACTTTGGGTATTGAAGCTTTCTTT.

The chain carries TRBV24-1 and TRBJ2-7; possible D gene TRBD2, 5 bases. Germline V gene sequence: CDR1 KGHDR, CDR2 SFDVKD. The CDR3 sequence is 15 residues long. Trimming took 5 bases from V and 6 from J, leaving 19 bases between them. The CDR3 is CATSVRTAEVCEQYF. The CDR3 DNA is TGTGCCACCAGTGTCCGGACCGCGGAGGTTTGCGAGCAGTACTTC.

This rearrangement joins TRBV29-1 to TRBJ2-7; D is perhaps TRBD2 (7 bases). CDR1 and CDR2 (germline): SQVTM, ANQGSEA. V lost 6 bases and J 6 bases, leaving 24 bases between the germline ends. This CDR3 is built from 15 residues. The DNA for the CDR3 is TGCAGCGTCCCCAAAAGCGTCCAGGGGAGGGGCGAGCAGTACTTC. It is translated as CSVPKSVQGRGEQYF.

The chain couples TRBV7-2 to TRBJ2-4; D not resolved. This CDR3 contains 11 residues. V was clipped by 1 base and J by 8 bases, with 3 bases between them. CDR1 is SGHTA and CDR2 is FQGNSA in the germline V gene. The CDR3 spells CASSLGDIQYF. In DNA, the CDR3 is TGTGCCAGCAGCTTAGGTGACATTCAGTACTTC. Complete variable domain (other parts from reference TRBV7-2 and TRBJ2-4): GAGVSQSPSNKVTEKGKDVELRCDPISGHTALYWYRQSLGQGLEFLIYFQGNSAPDKSGLPSDRFSAERTGGSVSTLTIQRTQQEDSAVYLCASSLGDIQYFGAGTRLSVL.

This clonotype was seen more than once but under ten times. V is TRBV3-1 and J is TRBJ1-2, with 9 bases lining up with TRBD1. J gave up 1 base and V 0 bases, and 6 bases lay outside the gene matches. The CDR3 runs 17 residues. CDR1 LGHDT and CDR2 YNNKEL come from the germline V gene (reference sequence). CDR3 residues: CASSQEMTGGINYGYTF. The CDR3 bases are TGTGCCAGCAGCCAAGAAATGACAGGGGGGATTAACTATGGCTACACCTTC.

Of note for this clonotype: A junction boundary mismatches the germline segment, possibly from a read error. The chain joins TRBV14 to TRBJ2-7, with D tentatively TRBD2 (6 bases). This CDR3 spans 14 amino acids. Germline V gene sequence: CDR1 SGHDN, CDR2 FVKESK. CDR3 DNA: TGTGCCAGCAGCCAAGGGAGGGGCCTCTACGAACAGTACTTC. It translates to CASSQGRGLYEQYF.

In nucleotides, the CDR3 is TGTGCCACCAGTGATTACGGGACAGTAAACACTGAAGCTTTCTTT. Protein sequence: CATSDYGTVNTEAFF. V usage is TRBV24-1 and J usage is TRBJ1-1; TRBD1 aligns across 7 bases. Germline trimming cut 2 bases from V and 2 bases from J; bases unmatched to any gene: 4. There are 15 residues in the CDR3. CDR1 KGHDR and CDR2 SFDVKD come from the germline V gene.

The CDR3 spells CAWGASGSPYEQYF. CDR3 bases: TGTGCCTGGGGGGCTAGCGGGAGCCCCTACGAGCAGTACTTC. V and J are TRBV30 and TRBJ2-7, with 10 positions matching TRBD2. The CDR3 consists of 14 residues. The germline V gene encodes CDR1 GTSNPN and CDR2 SVGIG (reference sequence). Unmatched junction bases numbered 6, after V lost 5 bases and J lost 2 bases.

The chain uses TRBV29-1 and TRBJ2-3; the D gene is possibly TRBD1 (7 bases). The germline CDR1 and CDR2 sequences are SQVTM and ANQGSEA. This CDR3 spans 11 amino acids. V was trimmed by 7 bases and J by 6 bases, leaving 11 bases between them. CDR3 DNA: TGCAGCGCAGGGGGGCGGGATACGCAGTATTTT. It specifies CSAGGRDTQYF.

This clonotype showed up just once. This may be a read error, as it is one base from a much larger clone. The genes are TRBV6-1 and TRBJ2-7; 8 nucleotides agree with TRBD2. V lost 6 bases and J lost 2; bases outside the gene matches: 12. The CDR3 contains 16 residues. The germline V gene has CDR1 MNHNS and CDR2 SASEGT. CDR3 region: CASRMAGTRTAYEQYF. The CDR3 DNA sequence: TGTGCCAGCAGGATGGCCGGGACTAGGACAGCCTACGAGCAGTACTTC.

J is TRBJ2-5 and V is TRBV2, with 10 bases matching TRBD1. Losses at the gene ends were 4 bases for V and 7 bases for J; bases not matched to a gene: 6. Germline V gene lookup returns CDR1 SNHLY and CDR2 FYNNEI. The length of the CDR3 is 14 residues. CDR3 amino acids: CASSGRQGAGTQYF. The CDR3 DNA sequence: TGTGCCAGCAGTGGGAGACAGGGGGCGGGGACCCAGTACTTC.

The DNA for the CDR3 is TGTGCCACCAGCGAGGAGTGGACTAGCGGGAGCACAGATACGCAGTATTTT. Translated, it gives CATSEEWTSGSTDTQYF. The J gene is TRBJ2-3, the V gene TRBV15, with 11 bases lining up with TRBD2. Germline V lookup: CDR1 LNHNV, CDR2 YYDKDF (reference sequence). Trimming took 5 bases from V and 0 from J; bases not matched to a gene: 7. The CDR3 spans 17 residues.

The sample holds many counts of this clonotype. The chain joins TRBV15 to TRBJ2-5; the D gene is possibly TRBD1 (5 bases). The germline V gene has CDR1 LNHNV and CDR2 YYDKDF (reference sequence). The CDR3 sequence is 15 residues long. V lost 0 bases to trimming and J lost 5 bases, with 13 bases between them. This CDR3 is CATSRERGRVETQYF. CDR3 DNA sequence: TGTGCCACCAGCAGAGAAAGAGGCAGGGTGGAGACCCAGTACTTC.

The V and J genes are TRBV10-2 and TRBJ1-5, with D possibly matching TRBD1 (6 bases). Germline V gene data show CDR1 as WSHSY and CDR2 as SAAADI. Between the trimmed V and J ends, which lost 8 bases and 6 bases, there was a span of 14 bases. This CDR3 has 13 amino acids. The CDR3: CASALQGGQPQHF. The CDR3 DNA is TGCGCCAGCGCCTTACAGGGCGGTCAGCCCCAGCATTTT.

As regards this clonotype: This may stem from a read error, because a much larger clone lies one nucleotide away. This chain uses TRBV6-5 with TRBJ1-2; TRBD1 is a possible D gene (5 bases). Germline CDR1 MNHEY, CDR2 SVGAGI. This CDR3 region has 15 residues. In DNA form, the CDR3 reads TGTGCCAGCAGTTATGGAGGGGATCCTAAGTATGGCTACACCTTC. Translated, it gives CASSYGGDPKYGYTF.

The J gene is TRBJ2-3, the V gene TRBV24-1; 7 bases match TRBD1. Per the germline V gene, CDR1 is KGHDR and CDR2 is SFDVKD. There are 18 residues in the CDR3. With 1 base clipped from V and 2 bases from J, the junction kept 11 bases outside the gene matches. This chain's CDR3 is CATSDLGTASGHTDTQYF. The CDR3 DNA follows: TGTGCCACCAGTGATTTAGGGACAGCAAGCGGACACACAGATACGCAGTATTTT.